Below are 20 T cell receptor beta chains sequenced from a single sample in a study of T cells in Graves' hyperthyroidism and ophthalmopathy. TCR beta CDR3 regions were amplified from RNA transcripts. TCR CDR3 underwent first-round RT-PCR with the HTBI primer set. TCRdb analysed the multiplex PCR reads with MiXCR anew, one entry per CDR3 protein. The repertoire includes 450,000 to 600,000 distinct CDR3 sequences, around 13% of them detected once, and around 13% sits in the top ten. What was sequenced was blood. All receptors derive from a woman between 40 and 50 years old with Graves' hyperthyroidism.

The chain recombines TRBV29-1 with TRBJ1-2, with 10 bases lining up with TRBD1. CDR1 is SQVTM and CDR2 is ANQGSEA in the germline V gene. The CDR3 runs to 13 residues. The V and J ends lost 7 bases and 0 bases, in that order; junction bases with no gene match: 2. The CDR3 reads CSGQGAPNYGYTF. CDR3 bases: TGCAGCGGACAGGGGGCGCCTAACTATGGCTACACCTTC.

This clonotype showed up just a few times. This chain joins TRBV20-1 and TRBJ2-3, with 9 bases identical to TRBD1. Germline values: CDR1 DFQATT, CDR2 SNEGSKA (reference sequence). The CDR3 has 14 amino acids. With V trimmed by 5 bases and J by 10 bases, 13 bases remained unmatched. The CDR3 DNA is TGCAGTGCTCGACAGGGGGAAAGCCGTGATGCGCAGTATTTT. Its translation: CSARQGESRDAQYF.

This clonotype showed up just a few times. This chain links TRBV20-1 with TRBJ2-2; possibly TRBD1 for D (6 bases). The germline V gene encodes CDR1 DFQATT and CDR2 SNEGSKA (reference sequence). The V end was cut by 2 bases, the J end by 4 bases, with 11 bases between. There are 14 residues in the CDR3. This CDR3 is CSARQGWLTGELFF. The CDR3 nucleotides read TGCAGTGCTAGACAGGGGTGGCTCACCGGGGAGCTGTTTTTT.

This clonotype was found many times. V is TRBV10-3 and J is TRBJ2-1; 9 bases map to TRBD1. The V and J ends lost 7 bases and 6 bases, in that order; junction bases with no gene match: 4. Germline V gene data show CDR1 as ENHRY and CDR2 as SYGVKD. The CDR3 contains 13 residues. CDR3 coding DNA: TGTGCCATCAATACGGACAGGGGCAATGAGCAGTTCTTC. Encoded protein: CAINTDRGNEQFF.

This clonotype was detected once. This clone may be a read error of a much larger clone one base away. The chain couples TRBV7-3 to TRBJ2-6; D is unresolved. The CDR3 consists of 12 residues. Trimming left V 4 bases short and J 10 bases short, with 8 bases between. The germline V gene encodes CDR1 SGHTA and CDR2 FQGTGA. The CDR3 DNA is TGTGCCAGCAGCTCAGGCAATAACGTCCTGACTTTC. This gives the protein CASSSGNNVLTF.

This clonotype was seen only a few times. The rearrangement links TRBV27 to TRBJ1-4; 7 bases agree with TRBD1. This CDR3 spans 16 amino acids. The germline V gene has CDR1 MNHEY and CDR2 SMNVEV (reference sequence). Trimming removed 3 bases from V and 6 bases from J; junction bases left unmatched: 10. The CDR3 DNA is TGTGCCAGCAGTTTTTTGACAGGGCCACCGCATGAAAAACTGTTTTTT. The encoded protein is CASSFLTGPPHEKLFF.

This clonotype was picked up many times. The genes are TRBV3-1 and TRBJ1-5; weak D call: TRBD1 (6 bases). V lost 1 base to trimming and J lost 8 bases, with 15 bases between them. CDR3 size: 15 residues. Germline V gives CDR1 LGHDT, CDR2 YNNKEL (reference sequence). The DNA for the CDR3 is TGTGCCAGCAGCCAAGGAGGGGGGTTGACGAAGCCCCAGCATTTT. It yields the protein CASSQGGGLTKPQHF.

This clonotype has at least ten counts. This chain connects TRBV7-2 to TRBJ1-1; D is possibly TRBD1 (5 bases). V was shortened by 5 bases and J by 5 bases, with 12 bases between the two germline ends. This CDR3 comprises 13 residues. Germline loops: CDR1 SGHTA, CDR2 FQGNSA. The CDR3 region is CASSTIQGTEAFF. As DNA, the CDR3 is TGTGCCAGCAGCACTATCCAGGGAACTGAAGCTTTCTTT.

At least ten counts were recorded for this clonotype. This rearrangement joins TRBV7-8 to TRBJ1-4; D unclear. With 1 base removed from V and 7 bases from J, the gap between germline ends came to 7 bases. The CDR3 spans 13 residues. CDR1 and CDR2 from the germline V gene are SGHVS and FQNEAQ. CDR3: CASSLVRREKLFF. CDR3 in DNA: TGTGCCAGCAGCTTAGTTAGGCGTGAAAAACTGTTTTTT.

The rearrangement uses TRBV4-1 and TRBJ2-1; no reliable D call. Per germline, CDR1 MGHRA and CDR2 YSYEKL. The V and J ends lost 1 base and 7 bases respectively, with 11 bases between them. The CDR3 loop spans 14 amino acids. CDR3 loop: CASSQAAQDNEQFF. CDR3 nucleotides: TGCGCCAGCAGCCAAGCCGCCCAGGATAATGAGCAGTTCTTC.

This clonotype was seen repeatedly, ten times or more. The rearrangement joins TRBV3-1 to TRBJ2-7, with TRBD1 matching over 7 bases. CDR1 is LGHDT, CDR2 YNNKEL, per germline (reference sequence). V dropped 4 bases and J dropped 2; count of bases not matched to a gene: 8. The CDR3 sequence is 15 residues long. The CDR3 protein is CASSPEGALPYEQYF. CDR3 in DNA: TGTGCCAGCAGCCCCGAGGGGGCCCTTCCCTACGAGCAGTACTTC.

The V gene is TRBV20-1, the J gene TRBJ2-1; weak D call: TRBD2 (5 bases). The CDR3 consists of 16 residues. From germline, CDR1 is DFQATT and CDR2 SNEGSKA (reference sequence). Trimming took off 1 base at V and 3 bases at J, with 16 bases between the two ends. CDR3 sequence (DNA): TGCAGTGCTAGAGCCCGAGTAGCGAGACACTACAATGAGCAGTTCTTC. Its protein is CSARARVARHYNEQFF.

The table lists this clonotype with a few counts. This chain links TRBV6-2 or TRBV6-3 with TRBJ2-1; the match to TRBD2 covers 9 bases. V trimming: 0 bases; J trimming: 6 bases; junction bases outside the gene matches: 6. This CDR3 region has 16 residues. In germline, CDR1 is MNHEY, CDR2 SVGEGT. The CDR3 region is CASSYSFAGGSNEQFF. DNA of the CDR3: TGTGCCAGCAGTTACTCTTTTGCGGGAGGGTCCAATGAGCAGTTCTTC.

This clonotype was seen repeatedly, ten times or more. The genes are TRBV11-3 and TRBJ2-7, with 13 nucleotides matching TRBD2. Losses at the gene ends were 5 bases for V and 7 bases for J; bases not matched to a gene: 8. The germline CDR1 and CDR2 sequences are SGHNT and YENEEA. The CDR3 contains 15 residues. The CDR3: CASSLVTSGRREQYF. DNA of the CDR3: TGTGCCAGCAGCCTAGTGACTAGCGGGAGGCGGGAGCAGTACTTC.

This clonotype was seen more than once but under ten times. The chain joins TRBV30 to TRBJ1-3; 8 bases align to TRBD1. With V trimmed by 7 bases and J by 1 base, 9 bases remained unmatched. This CDR3 is built from 15 residues. CDR1 GTSNPN and CDR2 SVGIG come from the germline V gene (reference sequence). In DNA, the CDR3 is TGTGCCTTGACAGGGGTCGGGGTATCTGGAAACACCATATATTTT. Translated: CALTGVGVSGNTIYF.

This clonotype was observed a handful of times. The gene calls are TRBV7-9 and TRBJ2-2, with 8 bases fitting TRBD1. Germline V gives CDR1 SEHNR, CDR2 FQNEAQ (reference sequence). V dropped 1 base and J dropped 5; count of bases not matched to a gene: 6. This CDR3 is built from 16 residues. The CDR3 DNA sequence: TGTGCCAGCAGCTTAGTGGGACAGGTTATTACCGGGGAGCTGTTTTTT. This codes for CASSLVGQVITGELFF.

In its sample, this clonotype was seen many times. The CDR3 reads CASSSWAMNTEAFF. CDR3 DNA sequence: TGTGCCAGCAGTTCTTGGGCCATGAACACTGAAGCTTTCTTT. V is TRBV28 and J is TRBJ1-1; D is unclear. Between the trimmed V and J ends, which lost 4 bases and 0 bases, there was a span of 9 bases. Germline V gene lookup returns CDR1 MDHEN and CDR2 SYDVKM. The CDR3 covers 14 residues. Combining the CDR3 with reference TRBV28 and TRBJ1-1 gives the whole variable domain DVKVTQSSRYLVKRTGEKVFLECVQDMDHENMFWYRQDPGLGLRLIYFSYDVKMKEKGDIPEGYSVSREKKERFSLILESASTNQTSMYLCASSSWAMNTEAFFGQGTRLTVV.

Concerning this clonotype: A read error is possible here, since a much larger clone lies one base away. V usage is TRBV28 and J usage is TRBJ1-5; the match to TRBD1 covers 7 bases. The CDR3 runs to 15 residues. V gave up 4 bases and J gave up 7 bases; unmatched junction bases: 10. Germline CDR1 reads MDHEN; CDR2 reads SYDVKM. The CDR3: CASSSPRGKIQPQHF. CDR3 sequence (DNA): TGTGCCAGCAGTTCCCCCAGGGGGAAGATCCAGCCCCAGCATTTT.

In regard to this clonotype: One base away lies a much larger clone, so this may be a sequencing read error. The CDR3 DNA follows: TGCGCCAGCAGCTTGGGAATGACTAGCGGGAGTTCGGATGAGCAGTCCTTC. It yields the protein CASSLGMTSGSSDEQSF. The chain combines TRBV5-1 with TRBJ2-1; 12 bases agree with TRBD2. Germline loops: CDR1 SGHRS, CDR2 YFSETQ. The CDR3 sequence is 17 residues long.

This clonotype was seen repeatedly, ten times or more. The chain employs TRBV30 and TRBJ2-3; D not certain. CDR3 length: 12 residues. The germline gives CDR1 GTSNPN, CDR2 SVGIG (reference sequence). Trimming took 2 bases from V and 2 from J, leaving 5 bases between them. The CDR3 DNA follows: TGTGCCTGGAGTCCTAACACAGATACGCAGTATTTT. It codes for CAWSPNTDTQYF.